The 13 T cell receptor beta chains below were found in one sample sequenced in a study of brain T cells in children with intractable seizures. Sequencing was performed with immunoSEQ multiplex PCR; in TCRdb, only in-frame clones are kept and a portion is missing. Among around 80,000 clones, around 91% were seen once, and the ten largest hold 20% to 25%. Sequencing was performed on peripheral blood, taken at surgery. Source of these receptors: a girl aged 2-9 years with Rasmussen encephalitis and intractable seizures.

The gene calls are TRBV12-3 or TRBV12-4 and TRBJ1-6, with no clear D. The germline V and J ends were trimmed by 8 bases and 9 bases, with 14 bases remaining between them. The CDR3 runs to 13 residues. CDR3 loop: CASSSTSASPLHF. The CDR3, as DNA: TGTGCCAGCTCGAGCACCTCGGCTTCACCCCTCCACTTT.

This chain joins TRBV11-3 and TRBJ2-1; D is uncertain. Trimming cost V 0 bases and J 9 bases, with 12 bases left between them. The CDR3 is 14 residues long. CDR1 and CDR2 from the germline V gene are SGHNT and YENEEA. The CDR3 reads CASSLDHRSAEQFF. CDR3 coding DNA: TGTGCCAGCAGCTTAGATCATCGGTCGGCTGAGCAGTTCTTC.

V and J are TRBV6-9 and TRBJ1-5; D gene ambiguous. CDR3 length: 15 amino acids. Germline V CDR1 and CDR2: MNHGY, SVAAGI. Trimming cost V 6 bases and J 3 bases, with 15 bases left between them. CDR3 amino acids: CASRRDPILNQPQHF. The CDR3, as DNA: TGTGCCAGCAGGAGAGACCCGATCCTCAATCAGCCCCAGCATTTT.

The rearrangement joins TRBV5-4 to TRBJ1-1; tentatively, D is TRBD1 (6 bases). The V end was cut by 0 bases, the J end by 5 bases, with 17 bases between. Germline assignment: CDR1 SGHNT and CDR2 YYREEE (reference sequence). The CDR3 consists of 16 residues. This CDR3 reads CASSLGGASGGTEAFF. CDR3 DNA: TGTGCCAGCAGCTTGGGGGGGGCGAGCGGCGGAACTGAAGCTTTCTTT.

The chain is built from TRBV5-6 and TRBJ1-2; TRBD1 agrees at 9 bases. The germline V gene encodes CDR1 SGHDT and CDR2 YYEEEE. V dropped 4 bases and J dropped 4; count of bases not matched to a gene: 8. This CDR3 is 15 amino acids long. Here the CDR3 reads CASSPDWTGAYGYTF. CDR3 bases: TGTGCCAGCAGCCCCGACTGGACAGGGGCCTATGGCTACACCTTC.

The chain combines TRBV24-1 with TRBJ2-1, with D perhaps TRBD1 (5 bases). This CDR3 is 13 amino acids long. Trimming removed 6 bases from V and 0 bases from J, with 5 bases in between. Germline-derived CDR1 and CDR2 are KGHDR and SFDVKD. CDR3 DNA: TGTGCCACCAGTAGGGGCTCCTACAATGAGCAGTTCTTC. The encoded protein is CATSRGSYNEQFF.

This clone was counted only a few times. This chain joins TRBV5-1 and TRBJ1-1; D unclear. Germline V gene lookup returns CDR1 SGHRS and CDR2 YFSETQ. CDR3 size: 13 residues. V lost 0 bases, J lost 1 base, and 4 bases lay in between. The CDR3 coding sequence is TGCGCCAGCAGCTTGGGAGGGAACACTGAAGCTTTCTTT. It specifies CASSLGGNTEAFF.

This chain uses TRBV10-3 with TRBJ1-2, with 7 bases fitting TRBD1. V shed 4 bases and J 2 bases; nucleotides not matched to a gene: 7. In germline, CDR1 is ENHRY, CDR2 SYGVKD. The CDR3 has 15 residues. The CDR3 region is CAISGDSSPNYGYTF. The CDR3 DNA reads TGTGCCATCAGTGGGGACAGTTCACCCAACTATGGCTACACCTTC.

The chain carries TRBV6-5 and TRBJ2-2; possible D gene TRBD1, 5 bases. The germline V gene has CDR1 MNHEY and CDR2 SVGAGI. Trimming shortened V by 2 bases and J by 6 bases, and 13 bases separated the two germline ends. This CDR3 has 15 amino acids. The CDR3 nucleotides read TGTGCCAGCAGTTACGCAGGGAAGGTTGCCGGGGAGCTGTTTTTT. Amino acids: CASSYAGKVAGELFF.

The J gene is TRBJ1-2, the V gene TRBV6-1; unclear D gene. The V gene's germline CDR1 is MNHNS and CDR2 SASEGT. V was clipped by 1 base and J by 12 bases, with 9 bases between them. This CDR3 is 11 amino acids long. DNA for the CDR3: TGTGCCAGCAGTGAAGGAATAGTGCACACCTTC. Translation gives CASSEGIVHTF.

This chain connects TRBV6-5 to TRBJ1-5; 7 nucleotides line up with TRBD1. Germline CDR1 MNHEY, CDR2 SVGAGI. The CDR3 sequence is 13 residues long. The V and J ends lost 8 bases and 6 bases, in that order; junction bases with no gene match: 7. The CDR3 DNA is TGTGCCAGCTTGGACAGGACCTTTCAGCCCCAGCATTTT. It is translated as CASLDRTFQPQHF.

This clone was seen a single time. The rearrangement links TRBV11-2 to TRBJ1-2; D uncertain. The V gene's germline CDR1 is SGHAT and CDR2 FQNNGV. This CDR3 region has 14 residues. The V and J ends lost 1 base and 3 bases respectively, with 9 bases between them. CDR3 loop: CASSLARSHYGYTF. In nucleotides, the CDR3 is TGTGCCAGCAGCTTAGCCAGGAGCCACTATGGCTACACCTTC.

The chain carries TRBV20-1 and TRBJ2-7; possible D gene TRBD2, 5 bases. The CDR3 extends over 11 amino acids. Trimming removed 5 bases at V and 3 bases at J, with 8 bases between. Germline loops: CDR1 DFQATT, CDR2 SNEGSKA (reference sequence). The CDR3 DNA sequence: TGCAGTGCTCGTCGGGGCTACGAGCAGTACTTC. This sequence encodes CSARRGYEQYF.